Following are 23 T cell receptor beta chains from one sample sequenced in a study of cytomegalovirus exposure and HLA in healthy donors. Use of 60 Vbeta and 13 Jbeta primers characterized the PCR. Sequencing was performed with immunoSEQ multiplex PCR; in TCRdb, only in-frame clones are kept and a portion is missing. In the table there are 100,000 or so clones, around three quarters of which are singletons. The sample was PBMCs. The receptors were gathered from a man aged 35-49 years in good health and CMV-seronegative.

This clone was detected only a few times. V and J are TRBV6-1 and TRBJ1-6, with a possible D match to TRBD1 (6 bases). V shed 6 bases and J shed 10 bases, with 16 bases lying between them. Germline values: CDR1 MNHNS, CDR2 SASEGT. The CDR3 is 14 residues long. The CDR3 sequence: CASRPQGLYSPLHF. In DNA, the CDR3 is TGTGCCAGCAGGCCACAGGGTTTGTACTCACCCCTCCACTTT.

This chain uses TRBV5-5 with TRBJ1-1; the D gene is possibly TRBD1 (6 bases). Germline lookup yields CDR1 SGHKS and CDR2 YYEKEE (reference sequence). The CDR3 has 13 residues. Trimming pared 4 bases from V and 7 bases from J, leaving 14 bases between. The CDR3 is CASSVGQTLEAFF. The CDR3 bases are TGTGCCAGCAGCGTAGGACAGACCCTTGAAGCTTTCTTT.

This chain connects TRBV4-1 to TRBJ2-3, with 10 positions matching TRBD1. CDR1 is MGHRA and CDR2 is YSYEKL in the germline V gene. V was clipped by 3 bases and J by 7 bases; unmatched bases: 13. The CDR3 has 17 amino acids. The CDR3 region is CASSQPSPGQGYNTQYF. CDR3 in DNA: TGCGCCAGCAGCCAGCCATCGCCGGGACAGGGGTATAATACGCAGTATTTT.

J is TRBJ1-1 and V is TRBV10-3, with D possibly being TRBD1 (5 bases). V lost 6 bases to trimming and J lost 5 bases, with 16 bases between them. CDR1 is ENHRY, CDR2 SYGVKD, per germline. The CDR3 covers 14 residues. The CDR3 loop is CAIRKTWGGTEAFF. For the CDR3, the DNA is TGTGCCATCAGAAAAACTTGGGGGGGGACTGAAGCTTTCTTT.

This clone was observed a few times. The chain recombines TRBV27 with TRBJ2-4, with D possibly being TRBD1 (6 bases). The CDR3 is 11 residues long. Germline loops: CDR1 MNHEY, CDR2 SMNVEV (reference sequence). Trimming left V 4 bases short and J 8 bases short, with 6 bases between. The CDR3 spells CASSWGHIQYF. The DNA of the CDR3 is TGTGCCAGCAGTTGGGGGCACATTCAGTACTTC.

The chain has TRBV4-1 and TRBJ1-1, with 7 bases fitting TRBD1. V lost 1 base to trimming and J lost 0 bases; unmatched junction nucleotides: 8. Looked up from germline, CDR1 is MGHRA and CDR2 is YSYEKL. The CDR3 runs to 17 residues. CDR3 sequence reads: CASSQGPPGQMNTEAFF. DNA of the CDR3: TGCGCCAGCAGCCAAGGTCCTCCGGGACAGATGAACACTGAAGCTTTCTTT.

This rearrangement joins TRBV29-1 to TRBJ2-5; 8 bases line up with TRBD1. The CDR3 totals 12 residues. The ends lost 3 bases at V and 4 bases at J; junction bases unmatched: 1. Germline lookup yields CDR1 SQVTM and CDR2 ANQGSEA. CDR3 DNA sequence: TGCAGCGTTGACAGGGGGCTAGAGACCCAGTACTTC. Translating gives CSVDRGLETQYF.

J is TRBJ2-2 and V is TRBV4-2, with D tentatively TRBD2 (6 bases). V was pared by 1 base and J by 3 bases, with 9 bases between. The CDR3 has 15 amino acids. Germline CDR1 reads LGHNA; CDR2 reads YNFKEQ. CDR3 in DNA: TGTGCCAGCAGCCAAGTCGGGAGACACACCGGGGAGCTGTTTTTT. This encodes CASSQVGRHTGELFF.

CDR3: CASSQWQGGTGELFF. In nucleotides, the CDR3 is TGCGCCAGCAGCCAGTGGCAGGGAGGGACCGGGGAGCTGTTTTTT. This chain joins TRBV4-1 and TRBJ2-2; TRBD2 matches 7 bases. CDR1 is MGHRA, CDR2 YSYEKL, per germline. V was pared by 3 bases and J by 5 bases, with 6 bases of the junction left unmatched. The length of the CDR3 is 15 residues.

There are a few counts of this clone. This rearrangement joins TRBV5-6 to TRBJ2-1; D remains unclear. The germline V gene has CDR1 SGHDT and CDR2 YYEEEE. The CDR3 length is 16 residues. V was pared by 3 bases and J by 2 bases, with 15 bases between. The CDR3 region is CASSSFSGYPYNEQFF. In DNA form, the CDR3 reads TGTGCCAGCAGCTCCTTTTCGGGTTACCCCTACAATGAGCAGTTCTTC.

The gene calls are TRBV27 and TRBJ1-1, with TRBD1 identical over 9 bases. The CDR3 covers 13 residues. The germline V gene encodes CDR1 MNHEY and CDR2 SMNVEV (reference sequence). J lost 4 bases, V lost 7 bases, and 4 bases had no gene match. CDR3 loop: CASKTGGTTEAFF. CDR3 sequence (DNA): TGTGCCAGCAAGACAGGGGGGACCACTGAAGCTTTCTTT.

This CDR3 is CASSHRDSYEQYV. The CDR3 coding sequence is TGTGCCAGCAGCCACAGGGACAGCTACGAGCAGTACGTC. The chain carries TRBV7-9 and TRBJ2-7, with 7 bases matching TRBD1. V trimming: 5 bases; J trimming: 3 bases; junction bases outside the gene matches: 4. The CDR3 has 13 amino acids. Germline values: CDR1 SEHNR, CDR2 FQNEAQ (reference sequence).

The chain has TRBV27 and TRBJ2-6, with D perhaps matching TRBD1 (5 bases). This CDR3 is built from 18 residues. Germline CDR1 is MNHEY and CDR2 is SMNVEV (reference sequence). Trimming took 3 bases from V and 0 from J, leaving 15 bases between them. The CDR3 is CASSLRRQGSSGANVLTF. The DNA for the CDR3 is TGTGCCAGCAGTTTGCGTCGCCAGGGAAGCTCTGGGGCCAACGTCCTGACTTTC. Supplemented by reference TRBV27 and TRBJ2-6, the full variable domain reads EAQVTQNPRYLITVTGKKLTVTCSQNMNHEYMSWYRQDPGLGLRQIYYSMNVEVTDKGDVPEGYKVSRKEKRNFPLILESPSPNQTSLYFCASSLRRQGSSGANVLTFGAGSRLTVL.

This rearrangement joins TRBV6-5 to TRBJ1-1; D is uncertain. Trimming shortened V by 2 bases and J by 3 bases, and 7 bases separated the two germline ends. Germline CDR1 reads MNHEY; CDR2 reads SVGAGI. The CDR3 runs 13 residues. The chain's CDR3 is CASSYRADTEAFF. CDR3 in DNA: TGTGCCAGCAGTTACCGCGCGGACACTGAAGCTTTCTTT.

As DNA, the CDR3 is TGTGCCAGCAGCCGGCAGGGCGGCTGGATTAACAATGAGCAGTTCTTC. Protein sequence: CASSRQGGWINNEQFF. V gene TRBV27 combines with J gene TRBJ2-1; a possible D gene is TRBD1 (5 bases). The CDR3 consists of 16 residues. Looked up from germline, CDR1 is MNHEY and CDR2 is SMNVEV (reference sequence). The V end was cut by 6 bases, the J end by 5 bases, with 20 bases between.

V is TRBV19 and J is TRBJ2-5; tentatively, D is TRBD2 (6 bases). The CDR3 covers 14 residues. Trimming removed 0 bases from V and 7 bases from J, with 12 bases in between. In germline, CDR1 is LNHDA, CDR2 SQIVND (reference sequence). The CDR3 reads CASSIDPPGGTQYF. CDR3 nucleotides: TGTGCCAGTAGTATAGATCCCCCCGGGGGGACCCAGTACTTC.

The V call is TRBV7-2, the J call TRBJ2-7; no clear D. Trimming took 1 base from V and 4 from J, leaving 8 bases between them. Germline CDR1 and CDR2: SGHTA and FQGNSA. The CDR3 consists of 13 residues. The CDR3 loop is CASSLGRRYEQYV. DNA of the CDR3: TGTGCCAGCAGCTTAGGGAGACGGTACGAGCAGTACGTC.

In the case of this clone: The junction differs from germline at one of its ends, possibly a read error. The chain is built from TRBV15 and TRBJ1-4, with D perhaps matching TRBD1 (5 bases). The length of the CDR3 is 15 residues. Germline CDR1 reads LNHNV; CDR2 reads YYDKDF (reference sequence). The CDR3 spells CATSRAGRDSTTPHF. CDR3 bases: TGTGCCACCAGCAGAGCGGGCAGGGATAGCACCACCCCACATTTT.

This chain joins TRBV29-1 and TRBJ2-5; 7 nucleotides match TRBD2. Per the germline V gene, CDR1 is SQVTM and CDR2 is ANQGSEA. The CDR3 covers 13 residues. V lost 4 bases, J lost 3 bases, and 5 bases stayed unmatched. Here the CDR3 DNA reads TGCAGCGTTGTGCTAGCGGTGGAAGAGACCCAGTACTTC. This translates into CSVVLAVEETQYF.

The chain has TRBV19 and TRBJ1-1, with D perhaps TRBD1 (5 bases). Germline CDR1 reads LNHDA; CDR2 reads SQIVND (reference sequence). V was pared by 5 bases and J by 3 bases, with 19 bases between. The CDR3 has 16 residues. The CDR3 loop reads CASSPPRGGTDTEAFF. The CDR3 DNA is TGTGCCAGTAGTCCCCCCCGGGGGGGGACGGACACTGAAGCTTTCTTT.

In regard to this clone: Other nucleotide sequences from this sample produce the same CDR3. The chain combines TRBV4-3 with TRBJ2-1, with TRBD2 matching 9 bases. The CDR3 spans 17 residues. Germline trimming cut 3 bases from V and 1 base from J; bases unmatched to any gene: 7. Germline V gene data show CDR1 as LGHNA and CDR2 as YSLEER. The CDR3 nucleotides are TGCGCCAGCAGCCAGGGGTCTAGCGGGGATTCCTACAATGAGCAGTTCTTC. The encoded protein is CASSQGSSGDSYNEQFF.

This clone appeared a few times. This chain connects TRBV10-3 to TRBJ2-7, with TRBD1 matching 12 bases. The CDR3 is 15 residues long. The ends lost 5 bases at V and 5 bases at J; junction bases unmatched: 7. CDR1 and CDR2 (germline): ENHRY, SYGVKD. The CDR3 is CAISRGGTGGHEQYV. CDR3 sequence (DNA): TGTGCCATCAGTCGGGGGGGGACAGGGGGCCACGAGCAGTACGTC.

The chain joins TRBV2 to TRBJ2-5; 9 nucleotides line up with TRBD2. The CDR3 sequence is 15 residues long. V trimming: 5 bases; J trimming: 2 bases; junction bases outside the gene matches: 6. Germline CDR1 is SNHLY and CDR2 is FYNNEI. The CDR3 DNA is TGTGCCAGCAGTCGCGGGGGGGGCTTTCAAGAGACCCAGTACTTC. Its protein product is CASSRGGGFQETQYF.